A single sample is the source of the 25 T cell receptor beta chains below, sequenced in a study of early T cells in non-severe SARS-CoV-2 infection (dated by TCRdb to the early 2020s). Receptor amplification or capture employed 5' RACE. Sequenced using a NextSeq 500. In TCRdb, the public reads were trimmed at Q25 with fastp and aligned with MiXCR, with productive beta chains retained. Records with the same CDR3 protein are collapsed into one entry carrying the most frequent genes and DNA. For this sample the table gives about 80,000 distinct CDR3 sequences, of which about 5% were detected only once. Together, the top ten hold approximately 7.4% of the sample. Sequencing was performed on whole blood, taken at baseline. The receptor set was obtained from an adult who was a healthcare worker with PCR-confirmed SARS-CoV-2 infection or an uninfected control (not recorded which).

This clonotype was found many times. This chain joins TRBV20-1 and TRBJ2-1; D unclear. The germline gives CDR1 DFQATT, CDR2 SNEGSKA (reference sequence). The CDR3 runs 15 residues. V was clipped by 2 bases and J by 0 bases, with 11 bases between them. The CDR3 is CSARTQTGSYNEQFF. DNA for the CDR3: TGCAGTGCTAGAACCCAAACGGGCTCCTACAATGAGCAGTTCTTC.

This clonotype has ten or more counts. The V gene is TRBV30, the J gene TRBJ2-7, with TRBD1 as a possible D gene (5 bases). This CDR3 spans 13 amino acids. CDR1 and CDR2 from the germline V gene are GTSNPN and SVGIG (reference sequence). Trimming took 8 bases from V and 3 from J, leaving 17 bases between them. The CDR3 protein is CAGTRQRRYEQYF. In DNA form, the CDR3 reads TGTGCCGGAACCCGACAGCGCCGCTACGAGCAGTACTTC.

The sample holds many counts of this clonotype. V gene TRBV27 combines with J gene TRBJ2-7, with 9 bases lining up with TRBD2. The germline V gene has CDR1 MNHEY and CDR2 SMNVEV (reference sequence). The V gene end was trimmed by 2 bases and the J gene end by 2 bases; junction bases not matched to a gene: 4. The CDR3 is 15 amino acids. CDR3 residues: CASSLKLAGTYEQYF. The CDR3 DNA is TGTGCCAGCAGTTTAAAGCTAGCGGGAACCTACGAGCAGTACTTC.

This clonotype was counted ten times or more. The V gene is TRBV10-3, the J gene TRBJ2-1; D uncertain. V was shortened by 3 bases and J by 4 bases, with 7 bases between the two germline ends. CDR3 length: 13 amino acids. CDR1 and CDR2 from the germline V gene are ENHRY and SYGVKD. The CDR3 nucleotides read TGTGCCATCAGTGAAACCGCGTACAATGAGCAGTTCTTC. As protein: CAISETAYNEQFF.

CDR3 bases: TGTGCCTGGACATACCAGGGGGGCACTGAAGCTTTCTTT. It specifies CAWTYQGGTEAFF. The genes are TRBV30 and TRBJ1-1; the match to TRBD1 covers 7 bases. Germline V gene lookup returns CDR1 GTSNPN and CDR2 SVGIG (reference sequence). The length of the CDR3 is 13 residues. Unmatched junction bases numbered 6, after V lost 4 bases and J lost 4 bases.

This clonotype was seen at least ten times. This rearrangement joins TRBV24-1 to TRBJ1-1; D not resolved. The V end lost 2 bases, the J end lost 11 bases, and 11 bases lay between the germline ends. This CDR3 has 12 residues. Germline values: CDR1 KGHDR, CDR2 SFDVKD. CDR3 sequence reads: CATSDYGRKAFF. The CDR3, as DNA: TGTGCCACCAGTGATTATGGCCGGAAGGCTTTCTTT.

The CDR3 DNA is TGCGCCAGCAGCCCCCGATGGGCGGGGCCTCCAATGATCTACAATGAGCAGTTCTTC. Translating gives CASSPRWAGPPMIYNEQFF. The V gene is TRBV5-1, the J gene TRBJ2-1; tentative D call: TRBD2 (6 bases). Trimming took off 4 bases at V and 3 bases at J, with 26 bases between the two ends. Germline V gene sequence: CDR1 SGHRS, CDR2 YFSETQ. The length of the CDR3 is 19 residues.

The chain is built from TRBV28 and TRBJ2-4; D is uncertain. In germline, CDR1 is MDHEN, CDR2 SYDVKM. Trimming pared 5 bases from V and 0 bases from J, leaving 8 bases between. The CDR3 length is 14 residues. The CDR3 coding sequence is TGTGCCAGCAGTCCGCGGATAGCCAAAAACATTCAGTACTTC. Protein sequence: CASSPRIAKNIQYF.

This clonotype was seen at least ten times. This chain joins TRBV3-1 and TRBJ2-5, with D unresolved. Germline CDR1 is LGHDT and CDR2 is YNNKEL (reference sequence). CDR3 length equals 15 residues. Between the trimmed V and J ends, which lost 1 base and 1 base, there was a span of 10 bases. The CDR3 region is CASSQGTLTQETQYF. In nucleotides, the CDR3 is TGTGCCAGCAGCCAAGGTACCCTGACCCAAGAGACCCAGTACTTC.

There are many counts of this clonotype. The CDR3 DNA reads as TGTGCCACCAGCCTACGCCGGGACAGGGGATTTGGTGGCTACACCTTC. Residues: CATSLRRDRGFGGYTF. The chain joins TRBV15 to TRBJ1-2; TRBD1 matches at 10 bases. Germline values: CDR1 LNHNV, CDR2 YYDKDF (reference sequence). J lost 7 bases, V lost 5 bases, and 13 bases had no gene match. The CDR3 covers 16 residues.

This clonotype was counted at least ten times. The chain links TRBV20-1 to TRBJ1-2, with 8 bases fitting TRBD1. Per the germline V gene, CDR1 is DFQATT and CDR2 is SNEGSKA (reference sequence). V lost 8 bases, J lost 1 base, and 12 bases stayed unmatched. The CDR3 covers 15 residues. CDR3 sequence reads: CSFVGGTGYNYGYTF. The CDR3 nucleotides are TGCAGTTTTGTAGGCGGGACAGGTTATAACTATGGCTACACCTTC.

V and J are TRBV5-1 and TRBJ1-5; 8 bases agree with TRBD1. The germline V gene encodes CDR1 SGHRS and CDR2 YFSETQ. The CDR3 has 15 residues. The ends lost 2 bases at V and 1 base at J; junction bases unmatched: 2. The CDR3, as DNA: TGCGCCAGCAGCTTCACAGGGGGGAGCAATCAGCCCCAGCATTTT. Amino acids: CASSFTGGSNQPQHF.

The chain has TRBV19 and TRBJ2-2; 7 bases are a match to TRBD1. Germline V gene sequence: CDR1 LNHDA, CDR2 SQIVND (reference sequence). This CDR3 is 16 amino acids long. V gave up 6 bases and J gave up 3 bases; unmatched junction bases: 10. DNA of the CDR3: TGTGCCAGTAGAAAACCGGGACAGAGGGACACCGGGGAGCTGTTTTTT. It encodes CASRKPGQRDTGELFF.

The V call is TRBV5-1, the J call TRBJ2-7, with a weak D call TRBD2 (5 bases). V shed 0 bases and J shed 1 base, with 11 bases lying between them. Germline CDR1 reads SGHRS; CDR2 reads YFSETQ. The CDR3 is 15 residues long. As DNA, the CDR3 is TGCGCCAGCAGCTTGGCCGCCGGGGATTCCTACGAGCAGTACTTC. Residues: CASSLAAGDSYEQYF. The full variable domain, its missing parts supplied by reference TRBV5-1 and TRBJ2-7, is KAGVTQTPRYLIKTRGQQVTLSCSPISGHRSVSWYQQTPGQGLQFLFEYFSETQRNKGNFPGRFSGRQFSNSRSEMNVSTLELGDSALYLCASSLAAGDSYEQYFGPGTRLTVT.

The V gene is TRBV12-3 or TRBV12-4, the J gene TRBJ2-7, with TRBD1 matching over 11 bases. The CDR3 has 15 amino acids. Trimming at V came to 1 base and at J to 5 bases, leaving 4 bases not matched to a gene. The CDR3 nucleotides are TGTGCCAGCAGTTTAGGTGGGACAGGGGGGAACGAGCAGTACTTC. Translated: CASSLGGTGGNEQYF.

This clonotype occurred a few times. V and J are TRBV7-2 and TRBJ2-1; maybe TRBD1 (5 bases). The CDR3 extends over 15 amino acids. V lost 5 bases and J lost 0, with 11 bases in between. Germline CDR1 reads SGHTA; CDR2 reads FQGNSA. CDR3 bases: TGTGCCAGCAGCCAACAGGTGAGCTCCTACAATGAGCAGTTCTTC. Amino acid sequence: CASSQQVSSYNEQFF.

This clonotype was seen only a few times. This chain links TRBV7-2 with TRBJ2-7; no clear D gene. The CDR3 covers 14 residues. The germline CDR1 and CDR2 sequences are SGHTA and FQGNSA. V gave up 5 bases and J gave up 1 base, with 12 bases separating them. The CDR3 bases are TGTGCCAGCAGCCTAGGCGTCCAGTCCTACGAGCAGTACTTC. Its protein product is CASSLGVQSYEQYF.

Ten or more counts support this clonotype. The V gene is TRBV10-2, the J gene TRBJ2-7; D remains ambiguous. The CDR3 contains 11 residues. CDR1 is WSHSY and CDR2 is SAAADI in the germline V gene. Trimming pared 2 bases from V and 5 bases from J, leaving 4 bases between. The CDR3 spells CASSETHEQYF. In DNA, the CDR3 is TGCGCCAGCAGTGAGACCCACGAGCAGTACTTC.

The chain couples TRBV10-3 to TRBJ1-1, with TRBD1 as a possible D gene (5 bases). Germline loops: CDR1 ENHRY, CDR2 SYGVKD. The CDR3 totals 15 residues. V shed 0 bases and J shed 4 bases, with 12 bases lying between them. CDR3 sequence reads: CAISESWQGSTEAFF. CDR3 sequence (DNA): TGTGCCATCAGTGAGTCCTGGCAGGGAAGCACTGAAGCTTTCTTT.

There are many counts of this clonotype. The V gene is TRBV7-6, the J gene TRBJ2-1; D perhaps matches TRBD2 (6 bases). The V gene lost 2 bases and the J gene lost 0 bases, with 11 bases spanning the gap. This CDR3 spans 16 amino acids. From germline, CDR1 is SGHVS and CDR2 FNYEAQ. CDR3 amino acids: CASSLRATSSYNEQFF. In DNA, the CDR3 is TGTGCCAGCAGCTTAAGGGCGACTAGCTCCTACAATGAGCAGTTCTTC.

The CDR3 nucleotides read TGTGCCAGCAGCCATACCGGGACCCCGGCCTACTACAATGAGCAGTTCTTC. Translation: CASSHTGTPAYYNEQFF. The chain combines TRBV14 with TRBJ2-1; perhaps D is TRBD1 or TRBD2 (5 bases each). CDR1 is SGHDN and CDR2 is FVKESK in the germline V gene. The CDR3 contains 17 residues. Trimming left V 3 bases short and J 3 bases short, with 18 bases between.

V is TRBV7-9 and J is TRBJ2-7; TRBD2 matches at 7 bases. V was pared by 5 bases and J by 0 bases, with 10 bases of the junction left unmatched. Germline lookup yields CDR1 SEHNR and CDR2 FQNEAQ (reference sequence). The CDR3 extends over 16 amino acids. The CDR3 reads CASSPQWEGSSYEQYF. The CDR3 DNA reads as TGTGCCAGCAGCCCACAATGGGAGGGCAGCTCCTACGAGCAGTACTTC.

The DNA of the CDR3 is TGTGCAAGTCGCCCGTATAATCAGCCCCAGCATTTT. Encoded protein: CASRPYNQPQHF. This sequence joins TRBV12-2 and TRBJ1-5. TRBV12-2 has pseudogene status. The CDR3 has 12 residues.

This clonotype was seen only a few times. V gene TRBV10-2 combines with J gene TRBJ1-1; D unclear. Trimming took 0 bases from V and 5 from J, leaving 10 bases between them. The CDR3 length is 14 residues. Germline V gene lookup returns CDR1 WSHSY and CDR2 SAAADI. The CDR3 DNA reads TGCGCCAGCAGTGAGTCTGGTTGGAATACTGAAGCTTTCTTT. Its protein product is CASSESGWNTEAFF.

The V gene is TRBV12-3 or TRBV12-4, the J gene TRBJ2-7; 11 bases align to TRBD2. The trim removed 6 bases at V and 2 bases at J, leaving 15 bases unmatched. The CDR3 is 18 amino acids. DNA for the CDR3: TGTGCCAGCAGCTTTTCCGAAATAGCGGGAGGGACCCCCTACGAGCAGTACTTC. Translated, it gives CASSFSEIAGGTPYEQYF.